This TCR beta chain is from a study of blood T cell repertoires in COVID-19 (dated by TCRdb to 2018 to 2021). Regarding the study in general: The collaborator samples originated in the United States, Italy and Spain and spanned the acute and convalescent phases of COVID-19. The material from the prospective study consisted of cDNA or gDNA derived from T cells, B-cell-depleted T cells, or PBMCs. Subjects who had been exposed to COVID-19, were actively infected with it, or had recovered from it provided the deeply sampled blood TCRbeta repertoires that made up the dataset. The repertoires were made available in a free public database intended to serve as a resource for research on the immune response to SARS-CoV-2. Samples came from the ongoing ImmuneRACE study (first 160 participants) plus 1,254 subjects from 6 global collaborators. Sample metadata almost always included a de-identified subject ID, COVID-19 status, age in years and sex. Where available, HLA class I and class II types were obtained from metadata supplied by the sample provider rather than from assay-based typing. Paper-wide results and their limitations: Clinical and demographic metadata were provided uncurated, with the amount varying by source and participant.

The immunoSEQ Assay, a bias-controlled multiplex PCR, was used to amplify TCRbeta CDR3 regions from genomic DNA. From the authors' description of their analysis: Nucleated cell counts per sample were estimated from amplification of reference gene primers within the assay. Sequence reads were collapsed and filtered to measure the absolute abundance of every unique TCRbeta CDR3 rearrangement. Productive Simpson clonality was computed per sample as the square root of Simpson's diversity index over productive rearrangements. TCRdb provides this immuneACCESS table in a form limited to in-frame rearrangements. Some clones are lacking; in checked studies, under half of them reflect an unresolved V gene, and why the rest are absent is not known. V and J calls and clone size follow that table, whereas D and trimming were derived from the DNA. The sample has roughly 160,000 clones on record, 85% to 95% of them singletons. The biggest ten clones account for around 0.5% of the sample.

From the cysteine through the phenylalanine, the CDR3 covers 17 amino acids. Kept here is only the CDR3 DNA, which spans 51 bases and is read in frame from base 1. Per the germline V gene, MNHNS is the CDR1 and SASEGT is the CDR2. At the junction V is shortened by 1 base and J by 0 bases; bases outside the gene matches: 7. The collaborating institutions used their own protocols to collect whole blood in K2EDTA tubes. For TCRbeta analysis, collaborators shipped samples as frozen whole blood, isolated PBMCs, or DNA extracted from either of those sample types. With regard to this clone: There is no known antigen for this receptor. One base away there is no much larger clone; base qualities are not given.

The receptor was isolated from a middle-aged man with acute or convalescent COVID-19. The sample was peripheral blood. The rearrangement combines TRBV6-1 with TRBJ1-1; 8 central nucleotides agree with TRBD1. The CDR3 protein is CASSEVIGQGMNTEAFF. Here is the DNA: TGTGCCAGCAGTGAAGTAATAGGACAGGGCATGAACACTGAAGCTTTCTTT.